This TCR beta chain was found in a study of regulatory T cells in long-lasting Graves disease. CDR3-region Arm-PCR and iRepertoire HTBI primers produced the TCR beta libraries. Each CDR3 protein is one row after TCRdb ran MiXCR on the multiplex PCR reads. The sample includes roughly 360,000 distinct CDR3 sequences, roughly 23% seen only once; the top ten take approximately 28%. This clonotype has a count of ten or more. Regarding time point: persistent/refractory GD, antithyroid drugs over 5 years with positive TRAb. Scientists built the TCR library using RNA that was extracted from PBMCs. There are 15 residues in the CDR3. The junction had 3 bases not matched to a gene; V was cut back by 4 bases and J by 6 bases. CDR1 MDHEN and CDR2 SYDVKM come from the germline V gene.

The J gene is TRBJ2-2, the V gene TRBV28, with 12 bases fitting TRBD2. This clonotype originated in a middle-aged woman with Graves disease. The sequencing used peripheral blood mononuclear cells (PBMCs), collected when the disease was refractory, from a patient treated with antithyroid drugs. CDR3 coding DNA: TGTGCCAGCAGTTGGACTAGCGGGATTTCCGGGGAGCTGTTTTTT. This encodes CASSWTSGISGELFF.